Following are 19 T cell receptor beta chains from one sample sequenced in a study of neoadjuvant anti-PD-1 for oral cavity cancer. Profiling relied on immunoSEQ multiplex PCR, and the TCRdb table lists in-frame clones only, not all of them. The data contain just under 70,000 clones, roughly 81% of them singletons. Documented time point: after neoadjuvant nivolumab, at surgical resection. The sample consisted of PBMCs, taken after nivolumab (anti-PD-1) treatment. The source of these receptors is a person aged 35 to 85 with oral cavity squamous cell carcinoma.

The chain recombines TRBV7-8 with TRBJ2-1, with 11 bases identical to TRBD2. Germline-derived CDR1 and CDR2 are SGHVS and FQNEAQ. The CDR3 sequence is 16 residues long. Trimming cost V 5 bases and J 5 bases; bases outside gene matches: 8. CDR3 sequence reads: CASSASGTSGNNEQFF. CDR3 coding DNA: TGTGCCAGCAGCGCCTCCGGGACTAGCGGCAACAATGAGCAGTTCTTC.

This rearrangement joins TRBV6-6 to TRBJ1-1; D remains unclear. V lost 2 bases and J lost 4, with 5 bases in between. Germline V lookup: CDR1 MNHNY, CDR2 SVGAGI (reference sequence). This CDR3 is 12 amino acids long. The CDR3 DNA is TGTGCCAGCAGTTACATCAGCACTGAAGCTTTCTTT. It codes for CASSYISTEAFF.

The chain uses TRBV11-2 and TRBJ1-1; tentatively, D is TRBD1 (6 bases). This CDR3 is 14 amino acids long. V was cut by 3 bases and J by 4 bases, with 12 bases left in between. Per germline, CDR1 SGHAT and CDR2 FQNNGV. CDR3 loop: CASSFGSQGTEAFF. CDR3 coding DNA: TGTGCCAGCAGCTTTGGGTCACAGGGCACTGAAGCTTTCTTT.

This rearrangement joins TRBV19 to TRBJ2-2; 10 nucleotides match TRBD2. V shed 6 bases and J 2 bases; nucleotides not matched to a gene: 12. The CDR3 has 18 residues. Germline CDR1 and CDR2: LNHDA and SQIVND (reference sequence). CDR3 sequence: CASRPAGLAGANTGELFF. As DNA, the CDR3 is TGTGCCAGTAGACCAGCGGGCCTAGCGGGGGCCAACACCGGGGAGCTGTTTTTT.

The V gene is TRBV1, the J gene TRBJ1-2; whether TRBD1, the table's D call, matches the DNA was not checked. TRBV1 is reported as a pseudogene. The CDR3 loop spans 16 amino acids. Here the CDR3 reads CTSRLKTGGSNYGYTF. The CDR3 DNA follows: TGCACCAGCAGATTGAAGACAGGGGGCTCGAACTATGGCTACACCTTC.

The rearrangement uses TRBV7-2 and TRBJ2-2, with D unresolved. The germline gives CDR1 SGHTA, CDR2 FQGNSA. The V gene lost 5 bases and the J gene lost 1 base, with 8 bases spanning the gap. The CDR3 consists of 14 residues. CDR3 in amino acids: CASSRDWNTGELFF. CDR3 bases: TGTGCCAGCAGCCGCGATTGGAACACCGGGGAGCTGTTTTTT.

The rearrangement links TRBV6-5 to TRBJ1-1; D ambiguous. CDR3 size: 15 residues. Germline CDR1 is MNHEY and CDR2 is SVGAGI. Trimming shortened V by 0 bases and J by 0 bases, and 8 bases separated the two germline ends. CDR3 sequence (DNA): TGTGCCAGCAGTTACTCGAGGCTTCTGAACACTGAAGCTTTCTTT. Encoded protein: CASSYSRLLNTEAFF.

CDR3 in DNA: TGTGCCAGCAGGGAGAGAGAGGGGACCCAGTACTTC. Translated: CASREREGTQYF. V usage is TRBV6-6 and J usage is TRBJ2-5, with a weak D call TRBD2 (5 bases). From germline, CDR1 is MNHNY and CDR2 SVGAGI (reference sequence). The CDR3 consists of 12 residues. Trimming took 6 bases from V and 7 from J, leaving 12 bases between them.

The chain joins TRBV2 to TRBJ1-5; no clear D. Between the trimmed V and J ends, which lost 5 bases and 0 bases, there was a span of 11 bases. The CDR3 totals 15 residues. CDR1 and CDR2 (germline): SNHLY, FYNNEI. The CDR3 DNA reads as TGTGCCAGCAGTCAGAATCACGGTAGCAATCAGCCCCAGCATTTT. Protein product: CASSQNHGSNQPQHF.

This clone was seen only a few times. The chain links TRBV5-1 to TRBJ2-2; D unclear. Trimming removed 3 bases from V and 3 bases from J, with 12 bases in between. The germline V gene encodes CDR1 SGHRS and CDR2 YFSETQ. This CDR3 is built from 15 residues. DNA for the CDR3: TGCGCCAGCAGCTCCCTCGCGGACGACACCGGGGAGCTGTTTTTT. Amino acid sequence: CASSSLADDTGELFF.

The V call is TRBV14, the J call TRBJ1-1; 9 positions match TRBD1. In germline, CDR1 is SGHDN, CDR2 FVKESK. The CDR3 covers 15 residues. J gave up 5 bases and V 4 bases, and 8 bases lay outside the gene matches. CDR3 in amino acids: CASSPIRQGVTEAFF. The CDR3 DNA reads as TGTGCCAGCAGCCCAATAAGACAGGGGGTAACTGAAGCTTTCTTT.

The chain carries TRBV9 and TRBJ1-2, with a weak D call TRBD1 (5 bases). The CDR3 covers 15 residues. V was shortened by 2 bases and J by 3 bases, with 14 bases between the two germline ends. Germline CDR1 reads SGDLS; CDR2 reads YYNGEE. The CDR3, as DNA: TGTGCCAGCAGCGTTGGGGCGAGGGTCGACTATGGCTACACCTTC. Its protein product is CASSVGARVDYGYTF.

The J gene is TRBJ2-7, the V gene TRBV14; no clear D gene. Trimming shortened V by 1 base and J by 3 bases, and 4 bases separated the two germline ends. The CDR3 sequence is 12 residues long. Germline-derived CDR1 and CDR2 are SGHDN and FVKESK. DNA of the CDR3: TGTGCCAGCAGCCAAGTCCTCTACGAGCAGTACTTC. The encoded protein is CASSQVLYEQYF.

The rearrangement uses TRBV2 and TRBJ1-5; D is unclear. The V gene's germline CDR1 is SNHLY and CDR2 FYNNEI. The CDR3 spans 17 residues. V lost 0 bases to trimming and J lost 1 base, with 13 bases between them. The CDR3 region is CASSEALRGGSNQPQHF. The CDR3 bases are TGTGCCAGCAGTGAAGCGCTTCGGGGAGGGAGCAATCAGCCCCAGCATTTT.

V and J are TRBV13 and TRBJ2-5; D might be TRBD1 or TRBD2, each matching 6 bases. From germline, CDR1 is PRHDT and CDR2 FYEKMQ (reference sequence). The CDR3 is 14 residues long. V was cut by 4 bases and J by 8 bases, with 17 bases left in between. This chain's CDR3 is CASSSSTLGGTQYF. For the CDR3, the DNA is TGTGCCAGCAGCTCTAGCACCCTCGGGGGCACCCAGTACTTC.

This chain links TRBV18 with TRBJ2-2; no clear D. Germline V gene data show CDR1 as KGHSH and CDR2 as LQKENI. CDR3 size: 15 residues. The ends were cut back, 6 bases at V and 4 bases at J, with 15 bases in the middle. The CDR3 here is CASSKQPPGTGELFF. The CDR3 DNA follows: TGTGCCAGCTCGAAACAGCCCCCGGGCACCGGGGAGCTGTTTTTT.

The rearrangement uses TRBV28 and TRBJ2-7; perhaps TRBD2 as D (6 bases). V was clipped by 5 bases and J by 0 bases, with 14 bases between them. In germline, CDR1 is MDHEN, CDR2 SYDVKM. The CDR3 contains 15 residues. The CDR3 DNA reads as TGTGCCAGCAGTCCCGTAGCGGCCTCCTCCTACGAGCAGTACTTC. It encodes CASSPVAASSYEQYF.

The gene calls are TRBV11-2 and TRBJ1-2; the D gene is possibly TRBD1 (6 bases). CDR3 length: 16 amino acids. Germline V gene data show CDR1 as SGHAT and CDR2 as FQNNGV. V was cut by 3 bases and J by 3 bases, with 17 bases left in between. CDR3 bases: TGTGCCAGCAGCTTGGTAACAGGGCAAGGGGACTATGGCTACACCTTC. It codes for CASSLVTGQGDYGYTF.

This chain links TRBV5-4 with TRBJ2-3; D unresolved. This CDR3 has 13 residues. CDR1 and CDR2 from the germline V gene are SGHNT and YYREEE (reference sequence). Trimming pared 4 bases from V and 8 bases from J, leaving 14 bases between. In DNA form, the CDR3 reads TGTGCCAGCAGCGTTGCCCCTTCGGGTACGCAGTATTTT. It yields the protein CASSVAPSGTQYF. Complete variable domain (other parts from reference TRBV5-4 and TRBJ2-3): ETGVTQSPTHLIKTRGQQVTLRCSSQSGHNTVSWYQQALGQGPQFIFQYYREEENGRGNFPPRFSGLQFPNYSSELNVNALELDDSALYLCASSVAPSGTQYFGPGTRLTVL.